The 32 T cell receptor beta chains listed next were all sequenced from one sample in a study of blood T cell repertoires in COVID-19. Repertoires were generated with immunoSEQ multiplex PCR, while TCRdb's copy carries only in-frame clones and drops some. The sample includes 100,000 to 150,000 clones, roughly 87% of them seen just once. Sequenced sample: peripheral blood. These receptor sequences come from an elderly man with active or convalescent COVID-19.

This chain connects TRBV6-5 to TRBJ1-5; D gene uncertain. Germline V CDR1 and CDR2: MNHEY, SVGAGI. V lost 6 bases to trimming and J lost 7 bases, with 16 bases between them. CDR3 size: 14 residues. The CDR3 DNA reads TGTGCCAGCAGCCGTTATAGGCGGCAACAGCCCCAGCATTTT. This encodes CASSRYRRQQPQHF.

To note about this clone: Other DNA sequences within the sample encode an identical CDR3. The chain employs TRBV18 and TRBJ1-1; D is uncertain. V lost 3 bases to trimming and J lost 3 bases, with 8 bases between them. CDR1 and CDR2 (germline): KGHSH, LQKENI. This CDR3 region has 13 residues. The CDR3 sequence: CASSPNTDTEAFF. The CDR3 bases are TGTGCCAGCTCACCTAATACAGACACTGAAGCTTTCTTT.

The chain's CDR3 is CASSVNAGTDTGELFF. In nucleotides, the CDR3 is TGTGCCAGCAGCGTAAATGCGGGTACGGACACCGGGGAGCTGTTTTTT. The gene calls are TRBV9 and TRBJ2-2; D is possibly TRBD2 (5 bases). V was trimmed by 1 base and J by 3 bases, leaving 13 bases between them. The CDR3 extends over 16 amino acids. In germline, CDR1 is SGDLS, CDR2 YYNGEE.

The chain employs TRBV6-6 and TRBJ2-1; 7 bases fit TRBD2. This CDR3 has 13 amino acids. The J segment lost 1 base and the V segment lost 8 bases, leaving 2 bases of the junction unmatched. CDR1 MNHNY and CDR2 SVGAGI come from the germline V gene (reference sequence). As DNA, the CDR3 is TGTGCCAGCTCTAGCGGTTCCTACAATGAGCAGTTCTTC. Encoded protein: CASSSGSYNEQFF.

This chain's CDR3 is CASRDRGLTEAFF. The CDR3 DNA reads as TGTGCCAGTAGGGACAGGGGGCTCACTGAAGCTTTCTTT. J is TRBJ1-1 and V is TRBV19, with 11 nucleotides matching TRBD1. This CDR3 comprises 13 residues. V shed 6 bases and J 4 bases; nucleotides not matched to a gene: 1. Germline CDR1 is LNHDA and CDR2 is SQIVND (reference sequence).

The V call is TRBV19, the J call TRBJ1-5, with TRBD1 matching over 8 bases. The germline V gene encodes CDR1 LNHDA and CDR2 SQIVND (reference sequence). Losses at the gene ends were 3 bases for V and 4 bases for J; bases not matched to a gene: 8. This CDR3 is 16 amino acids long. The CDR3 region is CASSIRTRQGNQPQHF. As DNA, the CDR3 is TGTGCCAGTAGTATCCGGACCCGACAGGGGAATCAGCCCCAGCATTTT. The full variable domain, completed using reference TRBV19 and TRBJ1-5, is DGGITQSPKYLFRKEGQNVTLSCEQNLNHDAMYWYRQDPGQGLRLIYYSQIVNDFQKGDIAEGYSVSREKKESFPLTVTSAQKNPTAFYLCASSIRTRQGNQPQHFGDGTRLSIL.

This chain connects TRBV11-3 to TRBJ2-5; D call uncertain. CDR1 and CDR2 from the germline V gene are SGHNT and YENEEA. V was pared by 5 bases and J by 5 bases, with 12 bases between. CDR3 size: 13 residues. The CDR3 here is CASSRNFEETQYF. As DNA, the CDR3 is TGTGCCAGCAGCCGCAACTTCGAGGAGACCCAGTACTTC.

The chain is built from TRBV6-5 and TRBJ1-4; 8 nucleotides align to TRBD1. CDR1 is MNHEY and CDR2 is SVGAGI in the germline V gene. The junction had 7 bases not matched to a gene; V was cut back by 5 bases and J by 8 bases. CDR3 size: 14 residues. The CDR3 DNA sequence: TGTGCCAGCAGTCAACAGGGGGTTGAGGAAAAACTGTTTTTT. Its translation: CASSQQGVEEKLFF.

The rearrangement joins TRBV27 to TRBJ2-5; 8 bases match TRBD1. The CDR3 spans 15 residues. V lost 6 bases to trimming and J lost 5 bases; unmatched junction nucleotides: 11. The V gene's germline CDR1 is MNHEY and CDR2 SMNVEV (reference sequence). DNA for the CDR3: TGTGCCAGCAGCTCAGGGGGCAGGTATCGGGAGACCCAGTACTTC. Its protein is CASSSGGRYRETQYF.

The chain couples TRBV30 to TRBJ1-5; 8 nucleotides line up with TRBD1. CDR3 length: 14 amino acids. Trimming at V came to 4 bases and at J to 2 bases, leaving 4 bases not matched to a gene. Germline CDR1 reads GTSNPN; CDR2 reads SVGIG (reference sequence). The DNA of the CDR3 is TGTGCCTGGACCGGACAGGGTGGCAATCAGCCCCAGCATTTT. Translated, it gives CAWTGQGGNQPQHF.

The chain couples TRBV21-1 to TRBJ2-2; the table gives TRBD1 as D, unverified against the DNA. TRBV21-1 is a pseudogene segment. The CDR3 length is 18 residues. Here the CDR3 reads CASSIPGQGRSNTGELFF. In DNA form, the CDR3 reads TGTGCCAGCAGCATCCCAGGACAGGGGAGGTCGAACACCGGGGAGCTGTTTTTT.

This clone was found once. The CDR3 DNA is TGTGCCAGCAGCTTAGTTGACAGCTTCGATCAGCCCCAGCATTTT. It is translated as CASSLVDSFDQPQHF. The J gene is TRBJ1-5, the V gene TRBV7-6, with a possible D match to TRBD1 (5 bases). CDR1 is SGHVS, CDR2 FNYEAQ, per germline. The CDR3 is 15 residues long. V lost 1 base and J 5 bases, leaving 12 bases between the germline ends. The complete variable domain, with remaining parts taken from reference TRBV7-6 and TRBJ1-5, reads GAGVSQSPRYKVTKRGQDVALRCDPISGHVSLYWYRQALGQGPEFLTYFNYEAQQDKSGLPNDRFSAERPEGSISTLTIQRTEQRDSAMYRCASSLVDSFDQPQHFGDGTRLSIL.

The chain carries TRBV6-1 and TRBJ2-1, with 8 bases identical to TRBD2. CDR1 is MNHNS, CDR2 SASEGT, per germline. The CDR3 consists of 14 residues. V was pared by 2 bases and J by 4 bases, with 1 base of the junction left unmatched. CDR3 nucleotide sequence: TGTGCCAGCAGTGAACAGCGGGGGTACAATGAGCAGTTCTTC. This encodes CASSEQRGYNEQFF.

The CDR3 DNA reads as TGTGCCAGCAGTACTAGCGGGCAAGAGACCCAGTACTTC. It codes for CASSTSGQETQYF. The gene calls are TRBV7-3 and TRBJ2-5; the match to TRBD2 covers 9 bases. Germline-derived CDR1 and CDR2 are SGHTA and FQGTGA. V lost 6 bases and J lost 2; bases outside the gene matches: 1. This CDR3 contains 13 residues.

V is TRBV11-3 and J is TRBJ1-1, with 8 bases lining up with TRBD1. CDR1 and CDR2 from the germline V gene are SGHNT and YENEEA. Germline trimming cut 0 bases from V and 1 base from J; bases unmatched to any gene: 1. The CDR3 is 15 residues long. In DNA form, the CDR3 reads TGTGCCAGCAGCTTAGATGGACAGGGGAACACTGAAGCTTTCTTT. Translated: CASSLDGQGNTEAFF.

The CDR3 is CASGGFVAGELFF. In DNA, the CDR3 is TGTGCCAGCGGGGGGTTTGTCGCCGGGGAGCTGTTTTTT. V usage is TRBV2 and J usage is TRBJ2-2; tentatively, D is TRBD2 (6 bases). The germline V and J ends were trimmed by 8 bases and 6 bases, with 13 bases remaining between them. From germline, CDR1 is SNHLY and CDR2 FYNNEI. The CDR3 is 13 residues long.

In this sample, this clone turned up once. This sequence joins TRBV9 and TRBJ1-4; D is possibly TRBD1 (6 bases). The CDR3 is made up of 14 amino acids. Germline V gene lookup returns CDR1 SGDLS and CDR2 YYNGEE. The V and J ends lost 3 bases and 8 bases respectively, with 14 bases between them. The CDR3, as DNA: TGTGCCAGCAGCGCCCGGACGGGGACAGAAAAACTGTTTTTT. This translates into CASSARTGTEKLFF.

The table lists this clone with a few counts. The rearrangement uses TRBV5-1 and TRBJ1-6; maybe TRBD1 (6 bases). Germline loops: CDR1 SGHRS, CDR2 YFSETQ. V gave up 0 bases and J gave up 9 bases, with 10 bases separating them. The CDR3 runs to 14 residues. As DNA, the CDR3 is TGCGCCAGCAGCTTGGACAGGGATGTTTCACCCCTCCACTTT. Protein product: CASSLDRDVSPLHF.

The chain joins TRBV4-1 to TRBJ2-7; 11 bases line up with TRBD1. The CDR3 is 14 residues long. V lost 4 bases and J lost 5; bases outside the gene matches: 4. Germline V gene data show CDR1 as MGHRA and CDR2 as YSYEKL. CDR3 DNA sequence: TGCGCCAGCAGCCTTCGGGGACAGGGGGACGAGCAGTACTTC. Protein: CASSLRGQGDEQYF.

The chain joins TRBV2 to TRBJ2-3; 8 positions agree with TRBD2. Unmatched junction bases numbered 7, after V lost 7 bases and J lost 4 bases. The germline V gene encodes CDR1 SNHLY and CDR2 FYNNEI. The CDR3 totals 14 residues. The CDR3 sequence is CASTRGGPPDTQYF. In DNA, the CDR3 is TGTGCCAGCACCCGGGGGGGCCCGCCAGATACGCAGTATTTT.

The rearrangement uses TRBV27 and TRBJ2-3; tentatively, D is TRBD2 (5 bases). CDR3 size: 13 residues. Germline CDR1 MNHEY, CDR2 SMNVEV (reference sequence). Trimming stripped 4 bases from V and 5 bases from J, with 10 bases between. The CDR3 sequence: CASSSATKDTQYF. CDR3 DNA sequence: TGTGCCAGCAGTTCCGCGACTAAAGATACGCAGTATTTT.

The DNA of the CDR3 is TGTGCCAGCAGCTCCGGACAGGGCGCGGATAACTATGGCTACACCTTC. It encodes CASSSGQGADNYGYTF. This chain uses TRBV5-4 with TRBJ1-2, with 8 bases aligning to TRBD1. CDR1 and CDR2 (germline): SGHNT, YYREEE (reference sequence). The CDR3 consists of 16 residues. J gave up 1 base and V 3 bases, and 8 bases lay outside the gene matches. Combining the CDR3 with reference TRBV5-4 and TRBJ1-2 gives the whole variable domain ETGVTQSPTHLIKTRGQQVTLRCSSQSGHNTVSWYQQALGQGPQFIFQYYREEENGRGNFPPRFSGLQFPNYSSELNVNALELDDSALYLCASSSGQGADNYGYTFGSGTRLTVV.

This clone appeared once. The chain combines TRBV18 with TRBJ1-1; 7 bases map to TRBD1. J gave up 0 bases and V 4 bases, and 8 bases lay outside the gene matches. This CDR3 has 16 residues. The germline CDR1 and CDR2 sequences are KGHSH and LQKENI. CDR3 region: CASSLPKGAMNTEAFF. In nucleotides, the CDR3 is TGTGCCAGCTCACTACCGAAGGGGGCTATGAACACTGAAGCTTTCTTT.

The rearrangement links TRBV27 to TRBJ2-7, with TRBD1 as a possible D gene (5 bases). V shed 9 bases and J shed 3 bases, with 15 bases lying between them. The CDR3 covers 13 residues. CDR1 is MNHEY, CDR2 SMNVEV, per germline (reference sequence). DNA of the CDR3: TGTGCCAGTAGTACCGCTGACAGCTACGAGCAGTACTTC. Protein sequence: CASSTADSYEQYF.

The gene calls are TRBV5-1 and TRBJ2-2, with 11 positions matching TRBD2. V was pared by 4 bases and J by 1 base, with 3 bases of the junction left unmatched. The CDR3 runs to 16 residues. CDR1 SGHRS and CDR2 YFSETQ come from the germline V gene. CDR3 DNA sequence: TGCGCCAGCAGCCTTCTAGCGGGAGGGAACACCGGGGAGCTGTTTTTT. This gives the protein CASSLLAGGNTGELFF.

This clone was recorded once. This sequence joins TRBV29-1 and TRBJ1-1; TRBD1 agrees at 7 bases. Germline V gives CDR1 SQVTM, CDR2 ANQGSEA. The CDR3 loop spans 12 amino acids. Trimming cost V 7 bases and J 2 bases; bases outside gene matches: 4. In DNA, the CDR3 is TGCAGCGCGGGACAGTTAAACACTGAAGCTTTCTTT. Translated, it gives CSAGQLNTEAFF.

The rearrangement uses TRBV5-1 and TRBJ2-2; D might be TRBD1 (7 bases). Trimming removed 0 bases at V and 2 bases at J, with 11 bases between. CDR3 length: 16 amino acids. Germline loops: CDR1 SGHRS, CDR2 YFSETQ. The CDR3 protein is CASSLAQGGNTGELFF. DNA for the CDR3: TGCGCCAGCAGCTTGGCCCAGGGGGGAAACACCGGGGAGCTGTTTTTT. The full variable domain, in which reference TRBV5-1 and TRBJ2-2 provide the parts outside the CDR3, is KAGVTQTPRYLIKTRGQQVTLSCSPISGHRSVSWYQQTPGQGLQFLFEYFSETQRNKGNFPGRFSGRQFSNSRSEMNVSTLELGDSALYLCASSLAQGGNTGELFFGEGSRLTVL.

This rearrangement joins TRBV7-8 to TRBJ1-1; TRBD1 might be the D (6 bases). Germline CDR1 is SGHVS and CDR2 is FQNEAQ. The CDR3 totals 13 residues. V was clipped by 2 bases and J by 10 bases, with 14 bases between them. CDR3 in amino acids: CASSLQVGQRAFF. The CDR3 bases are TGTGCCAGCAGCTTACAGGTCGGACAGAGAGCTTTCTTT.

The V call is TRBV27, the J call TRBJ1-1; no clear D gene. Germline lookup yields CDR1 MNHEY and CDR2 SMNVEV (reference sequence). The V end was cut by 5 bases, the J end by 4 bases, with 11 bases between. CDR3 size: 13 residues. The CDR3 nucleotides read TGTGCCAGCAGTCCAGGACTGATCACTGAAGCTTTCTTT. It specifies CASSPGLITEAFF.

The chain's CDR3 is CASSSVLYEQYF. The CDR3 DNA reads as TGTGCCAGCAGCTCGGTCTTGTACGAGCAGTACTTC. This chain uses TRBV5-6 with TRBJ2-7; D is uncertain. This CDR3 has 12 residues. Trimming cost V 3 bases and J 4 bases, with 8 bases left between them. Per germline, CDR1 SGHDT and CDR2 YYEEEE.

This CDR3 is CACQARGLNTGELFF. DNA for the CDR3: TGTGCCTGCCAAGCCAGGGGTTTGAACACCGGGGAGCTGTTTTTT. V usage is TRBV30 and J usage is TRBJ2-2, with D possibly being TRBD1 (6 bases). Trimming removed 6 bases at V and 1 base at J, with 15 bases between. From germline, CDR1 is GTSNPN and CDR2 SVGIG (reference sequence). The CDR3 contains 15 residues. The entire variable domain, with the rest obtained from reference TRBV30 and TRBJ2-2, is as follows: SQTIHQWPATLVQPVGSPLSLECTVEGTSNPNLYWYRQAAGRGLQLLFYSVGIGQISSEVPQNLSASRPQDRQFILSSKKLLLSDSGFYLCACQARGLNTGELFFGEGSRLTVL.

The chain recombines TRBV28 with TRBJ1-1, with D uncertain. Deletions cut 6 bases from V and 7 bases from J, with 15 bases between. Germline assignment: CDR1 MDHEN and CDR2 SYDVKM. CDR3 length: 13 residues. The CDR3 protein is CASRPTRPVEAFF. CDR3 DNA: TGTGCCAGCAGGCCCACCAGGCCCGTTGAAGCTTTCTTT.